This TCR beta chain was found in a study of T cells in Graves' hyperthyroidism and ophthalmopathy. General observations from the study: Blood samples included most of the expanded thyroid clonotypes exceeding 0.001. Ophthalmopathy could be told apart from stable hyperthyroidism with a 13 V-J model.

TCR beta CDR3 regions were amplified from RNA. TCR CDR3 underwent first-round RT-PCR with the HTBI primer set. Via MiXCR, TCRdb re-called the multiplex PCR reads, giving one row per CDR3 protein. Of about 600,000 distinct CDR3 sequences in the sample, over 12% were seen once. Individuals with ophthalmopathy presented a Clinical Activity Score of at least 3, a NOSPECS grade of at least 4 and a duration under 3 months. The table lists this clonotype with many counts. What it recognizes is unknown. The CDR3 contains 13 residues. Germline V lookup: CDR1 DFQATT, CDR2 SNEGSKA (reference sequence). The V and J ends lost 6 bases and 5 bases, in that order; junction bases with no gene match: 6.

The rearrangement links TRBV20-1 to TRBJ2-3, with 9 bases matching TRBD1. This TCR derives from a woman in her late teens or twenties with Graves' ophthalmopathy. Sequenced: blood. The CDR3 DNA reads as TGCAGTGCCATACAGGGGGCGGGAGATACGCAGTATTTT. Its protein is CSAIQGAGDTQYF.